These 16 T cell receptor beta chains came from one sample sequenced in a study of PD-L1 blockade in urothelial cancer. TCRdb's copy holds only in-frame clones and misses some; the assay was immunoSEQ multiplex PCR. The data hold roughly 45,000 clones, with roughly 80% observed a single time. Time point here: peripheral blood 6 weeks after treatment start. Sequences were derived from PBMCs, sampled around atezolizumab (anti-PD-L1) treatment. Every receptor here comes from a man between 70 and 80 years old with urothelial cancer.

CDR3 amino acids: CASSLGAGDNEQYF. The CDR3 coding sequence is TGCGCCAGCAGCTTGGGGGCAGGGGACAACGAGCAGTACTTC. The chain has TRBV5-1 and TRBJ2-7; D is perhaps TRBD1 (6 bases). CDR3 size: 14 residues. The V and J ends lost 0 bases and 5 bases respectively, with 12 bases between them. Germline V CDR1 and CDR2: SGHRS, YFSETQ.

This chain connects TRBV5-1 to TRBJ1-1; D unresolved. Trimming stripped 0 bases from V and 1 base from J, with 10 bases between. The CDR3 has 15 amino acids. Germline values: CDR1 SGHRS, CDR2 YFSETQ. This CDR3 reads CASSLAYSANTEAFF. The CDR3 DNA is TGCGCCAGCAGCTTGGCGTACAGTGCGAACACTGAAGCTTTCTTT.

The chain has TRBV19 and TRBJ2-7; tentatively, D is TRBD1 (6 bases). The CDR3 runs 14 residues. V was pared by 6 bases and J by 6 bases, with 18 bases between. The germline gives CDR1 LNHDA, CDR2 SQIVND (reference sequence). Written as DNA, the CDR3 is TGTGCCAGTAGGAGGTCGCAGGGGCTCGGCGAGCAGTACTTC. This sequence encodes CASRRSQGLGEQYF.

This rearrangement joins TRBV7-6 to TRBJ2-1; 7 bases fit TRBD2. The CDR3 runs to 18 residues. CDR1 is SGHVS, CDR2 FNYEAQ, per germline. The ends lost 1 base at V and 0 bases at J; junction bases unmatched: 9. This CDR3 is CASSLETPTGGSYNEQFF. In DNA form, the CDR3 reads TGTGCCAGCAGCTTAGAGACCCCTACGGGGGGCTCCTACAATGAGCAGTTCTTC. Full variable domain (outside the CDR3, taken from reference TRBV7-6 and TRBJ2-1): GAGVSQSPRYKVTKRGQDVALRCDPISGHVSLYWYRQALGQGPEFLTYFNYEAQQDKSGLPNDRFSAERPEGSISTLTIQRTEQRDSAMYRCASSLETPTGGSYNEQFFGPGTRLTVL.

V gene TRBV5-1 combines with J gene TRBJ1-1; D is ambiguous. Between the trimmed V and J ends, which lost 3 bases and 4 bases, there was a span of 10 bases. The CDR3 extends over 13 amino acids. Per germline, CDR1 SGHRS and CDR2 YFSETQ. The CDR3 here is CASSSTGFTEAFF. The CDR3, as DNA: TGCGCCAGCAGCTCGACGGGGTTCACTGAAGCTTTCTTT.

The chain uses TRBV18 and TRBJ1-3, with D tentatively TRBD1 (5 bases). Germline CDR1 reads KGHSH; CDR2 reads LQKENI. The CDR3 totals 15 residues. V was cut by 0 bases and J by 1 base, with 7 bases left in between. The CDR3 DNA follows: TGTGCCAGCTCACCACCCCCAGGGTCTGGAAACACCATATATTTT. Its translation: CASSPPPGSGNTIYF.

The rearrangement uses TRBV27 and TRBJ2-1; 7 bases align to TRBD2. Germline CDR1 is MNHEY and CDR2 is SMNVEV (reference sequence). V shed 8 bases and J 0 bases; nucleotides not matched to a gene: 16. The CDR3 has 18 amino acids. In DNA form, the CDR3 reads TGTGCCAGCTCCCGGGACTACCCGAACGTGGGCTCCTACAATGAGCAGTTCTTC. This sequence encodes CASSRDYPNVGSYNEQFF.

The chain carries TRBV6-1 and TRBJ1-1; tentatively, D is TRBD1 (5 bases). The CDR3 has 14 amino acids. Trimming stripped 0 bases from V and 5 bases from J, with 10 bases between. The V gene's germline CDR1 is MNHNS and CDR2 SASEGT. The CDR3 sequence is CASSEAGRATEAFF. The CDR3 coding sequence is TGTGCCAGCAGTGAAGCGGGCAGGGCTACTGAAGCTTTCTTT.

Here the CDR3 reads CASSEALGGYQPQHF. Here the CDR3 DNA reads TGTGCCAGCAGTGAAGCGCTGGGGGGGTATCAGCCCCAGCATTTT. The chain joins TRBV2 to TRBJ1-5; the D gene is possibly TRBD1 (5 bases). CDR3 size: 15 residues. Germline assignment: CDR1 SNHLY and CDR2 FYNNEI. Trimming cost V 0 bases and J 5 bases, with 11 bases left between them.

In this sample, this clone turned up a few times. The genes are TRBV27 and TRBJ1-2; 7 bases line up with TRBD1. V trimming: 6 bases; J trimming: 2 bases; junction bases outside the gene matches: 0. The CDR3 contains 12 residues. CDR1 and CDR2 (germline): MNHEY, SMNVEV (reference sequence). In DNA form, the CDR3 reads TGTGCCAGCAGACAGGGGAACTATGGCTACACCTTC. It codes for CASRQGNYGYTF.

The rearrangement links TRBV18 to TRBJ2-5, with D unclear. The V gene's germline CDR1 is KGHSH and CDR2 LQKENI. CDR3 length: 13 amino acids. Trimming left V 2 bases short and J 2 bases short, with 6 bases between. CDR3 residues: CASSPWQQETQYF. As DNA, the CDR3 is TGTGCCAGCTCACCATGGCAGCAAGAGACCCAGTACTTC.

This clone was detected a few times. The chain combines TRBV19 with TRBJ2-7, with a possible D match to TRBD1 (6 bases). Trimming stripped 6 bases from V and 2 bases from J, with 17 bases between. The CDR3 consists of 15 residues. Germline V gene data show CDR1 as LNHDA and CDR2 as SQIVND (reference sequence). This chain's CDR3 is CASSLTGSGPYEQYF. The CDR3 DNA reads as TGTGCCAGTAGCCTGACAGGTTCAGGACCCTACGAGCAGTACTTC.

The chain is built from TRBV5-1 and TRBJ2-7; TRBD1 matches 10 bases. V was clipped by 3 bases and J by 4 bases; unmatched bases: 13. The CDR3 contains 17 residues. Germline V CDR1 and CDR2: SGHRS, YFSETQ. The CDR3 spells CASSSSSGTGDPYEQYF. The CDR3 DNA is TGCGCCAGCAGCTCGTCCAGCGGGACAGGGGACCCATACGAGCAGTACTTC.

Only a few counts were recorded for this clone. The chain combines TRBV2 with TRBJ1-1; no firm D call. V lost 6 bases, J lost 0 bases, and 14 bases lay in between. The CDR3 extends over 15 amino acids. Germline assignment: CDR1 SNHLY and CDR2 FYNNEI. The CDR3 region has the DNA TGTGCCAGCAGCTATCAGACCGGGGTGAACACTGAAGCTTTCTTT. Protein product: CASSYQTGVNTEAFF.

The gene calls are TRBV5-1 and TRBJ1-1; no clear D gene. In germline, CDR1 is SGHRS, CDR2 YFSETQ. Trimming shortened V by 3 bases and J by 1 base, and 10 bases separated the two germline ends. The length of the CDR3 is 14 residues. This CDR3 reads CASSYSVANTEAFF. Here the CDR3 DNA reads TGCGCCAGCAGCTACTCCGTCGCGAACACTGAAGCTTTCTTT.

Only a few counts were recorded for this clone. The CDR3 DNA follows: TGTGCCAGCAGTTTTCCATTCGGGACAGGAATCTATGGCTACACCTTC. Protein sequence: CASSFPFGTGIYGYTF. The rearrangement uses TRBV28 and TRBJ1-2; TRBD1 aligns across 8 bases. J gave up 4 bases and V 3 bases, and 10 bases lay outside the gene matches. Germline CDR1 and CDR2: MDHEN and SYDVKM. The CDR3 spans 16 residues.